The present entry profiles one TCR beta chain with its context. Its antigen is unknown. This record belongs to a study of cytomegalovirus exposure and HLA in healthy donors. Primers: 60 Vbeta forward and 13 Jbeta reverse. Only in-frame clones appear in the TCRdb table, and some are missing; sequencing was by immunoSEQ multiplex PCR. The sample lists some 150,000 clones, roughly 85% occurring once. Study-level results: Cytomegalovirus status was reportedly diagnosed by the classifier with high sensitivity and specificity. Presence/absence results assume similar sequencing depth per donor, which may not hold. Confirmation was obtained in vitro that a few CMV-associated chains are specific for CMV antigens.

This receptor was obtained from a man in his forties in good health and CMV-seropositive. The sequenced material came from PBMCs.

The CDR3, as DNA: TGTGCCAGCAGTTTATCCGACAGCTTTATTACTAACTATGGCTACACCTTC. Translated: CASSLSDSFITNYGYTF. V is TRBV28 and J is TRBJ1-2; D might be TRBD1 (5 bases). CDR1 and CDR2 (germline): MDHEN, SYDVKM. This CDR3 contains 17 residues. V was pared by 1 base and J by 0 bases, with 15 bases between.